The 29 T cell receptor beta chains listed next were all sequenced from one sample in a study of blood T cell repertoires in COVID-19. Clones were sequenced by immunoSEQ multiplex PCR, and TCRdb holds only the in-frame ones, with some missing. This sample yields 250,000 or so clones, of which around 89% are seen a single time; about 4% belongs to the top ten. Sequencing was done on a sample of PBMCs or T cells enriched from blood (not recorded which). The receptors here all came from a woman aged 30 to 39 with acute COVID-19.

The chain joins TRBV27 to TRBJ1-6, with D unclear. Germline-derived CDR1 and CDR2 are MNHEY and SMNVEV (reference sequence). V was clipped by 3 bases and J by 7 bases, with 10 bases between them. The CDR3 covers 14 residues. This chain's CDR3 is CASSFLQSNSPLHF. As DNA, the CDR3 is TGTGCCAGCAGTTTCTTACAGTCCAATTCACCCCTCCACTTT.

The chain employs TRBV24-1 and TRBJ2-7; TRBD1 agrees at 7 bases. CDR1 KGHDR and CDR2 SFDVKD come from the germline V gene. Trimming at V came to 7 bases and at J to 4 bases, leaving 9 bases not matched to a gene. The length of the CDR3 is 14 residues. In nucleotides, the CDR3 is TGTGCCACCAGCACACAGGGGACGCCTTACGAGCAGTACTTC. This encodes CATSTQGTPYEQYF.

The V and J genes are TRBV28 and TRBJ1-4; 9 nucleotides agree with TRBD1. This CDR3 is built from 16 residues. Germline assignment: CDR1 MDHEN and CDR2 SYDVKM. V gave up 5 bases and J gave up 1 base; unmatched junction bases: 5. The CDR3 nucleotides read TGTGCCAGCAGTAGAACAGGGGGCCAAACTAATGAAAAACTGTTTTTT. It specifies CASSRTGGQTNEKLFF.

This sequence joins TRBV6-6 and TRBJ2-1, with D possibly TRBD2 on 7 matching bases. CDR3 size: 17 residues. In germline, CDR1 is MNHNY, CDR2 SVGAGI (reference sequence). Trimming pared 5 bases from V and 6 bases from J, leaving 23 bases between. The CDR3 is CASSLLVAAGAPNEQFF. Written as DNA, the CDR3 is TGTGCCAGCAGTCTACTCGTAGCGGCGGGGGCCCCCAATGAGCAGTTCTTC.

The genes are TRBV6-5 and TRBJ2-1, with D perhaps TRBD2 (6 bases). Trimming shortened V by 5 bases and J by 9 bases, and 14 bases separated the two germline ends. From germline, CDR1 is MNHEY and CDR2 SVGAGI. The CDR3 is 13 amino acids. The CDR3 DNA follows: TGTGCCAGCAGTAAACTAGCTCAGGGTGAGCAGTTCTTC. It codes for CASSKLAQGEQFF.

This sequence joins TRBV7-2 and TRBJ2-2, with 11 bases fitting TRBD2. J lost 4 bases, V lost 5 bases, and 9 bases had no gene match. This CDR3 contains 17 residues. Germline loops: CDR1 SGHTA, CDR2 FQGNSA. DNA for the CDR3: TGTGCCAGCAGCGTCCTAGCGGGAGGTAGGGGCACCGGGGAGCTGTTTTTT. Protein product: CASSVLAGGRGTGELFF.

J is TRBJ2-2 and V is TRBV3-1 (or the pseudogene TRBV3-2); 14 bases agree with TRBD2. The CDR3 spans 17 residues. Looked up from germline, CDR1 is LGHDT and CDR2 is YNNKEL (reference sequence). Unmatched junction bases numbered 5, after V lost 4 bases and J lost 4 bases. In DNA, the CDR3 is TGTGCCAGCAGCCCAGGGGGACTAGCGGGAGCCACCGGGGAGCTGTTTTTT. Encoded protein: CASSPGGLAGATGELFF.

The chain couples TRBV27 to TRBJ2-1; D call uncertain. The CDR3 totals 14 residues. In germline, CDR1 is MNHEY, CDR2 SMNVEV (reference sequence). Trimming cost V 6 bases and J 1 base, with 10 bases left between them. The CDR3 DNA sequence: TGTGCCAGCAGCCCGACTCAATCCTACAATGAGCAGTTCTTC. Protein product: CASSPTQSYNEQFF.

The chain carries TRBV6-4 and TRBJ2-1, with 7 bases that match TRBD1. Trimming removed 2 bases from V and 7 bases from J; junction bases left unmatched: 2. This CDR3 contains 13 residues. From germline, CDR1 is MRHNA and CDR2 SNTAGT. The CDR3 region is CASSDRGLNEQFF. CDR3 coding DNA: TGTGCCAGCAGTGACAGGGGGCTGAATGAGCAGTTCTTC.

This clone has just one count. The rearrangement uses TRBV2 and TRBJ2-3, with 15 positions matching TRBD2. J was trimmed by 0 bases and V by 5 bases; bases with no gene match: 9. Germline V gene sequence: CDR1 SNHLY, CDR2 FYNNEI. The CDR3 length is 19 residues. The CDR3 nucleotides read TGTGCCAGCAGTACGGGACTAGCGGGAGGAATATACAGCACAGATACGCAGTATTTT. Its translation: CASSTGLAGGIYSTDTQYF. The full variable domain, its missing parts supplied by reference TRBV2 and TRBJ2-3, is EPEVTQTPSHQVTQMGQEVILRCVPISNHLYFYWYRQILGQKVEFLVSFYNNEISEKSEIFDDQFSVERPDGSNFTLKIRSTKLEDSAMYFCASSTGLAGGIYSTDTQYFGPGTRLTVL.

J is TRBJ2-3 and V is TRBV7-6; D may be TRBD2 (6 bases). The germline V gene encodes CDR1 SGHVS and CDR2 FNYEAQ. The CDR3 loop spans 19 amino acids. Trimming left V 5 bases short and J 8 bases short, with 32 bases between. The CDR3 DNA is TGTGCCAGCAGCCCCAATCCCCCGGCTGCGGGAATCACAGATGGTACGCAGTATTTT. This codes for CASSPNPPAAGITDGTQYF.

This chain uses TRBV28 with TRBJ2-5, with no clear D. With 1 base removed from V and 7 bases from J, the gap between germline ends came to 4 bases. The CDR3 has 11 residues. In germline, CDR1 is MDHEN, CDR2 SYDVKM. CDR3 DNA: TGTGCCAGCAGTTTATCCGGGACCCAGTACTTC. The encoded protein is CASSLSGTQYF.

The V and J genes are TRBV28 and TRBJ2-1, with TRBD1 identical over 10 bases. This CDR3 region has 11 residues. Trimming cost V 6 bases and J 14 bases; bases outside gene matches: 4. The germline V gene encodes CDR1 MDHEN and CDR2 SYDVKM. CDR3 residues: CASSIGQGEFF. The CDR3 nucleotides are TGTGCCAGCAGCATAGGACAGGGGGAGTTCTTC.

The chain carries TRBV5-4 and TRBJ2-7; 8 nucleotides align to TRBD2. Germline loops: CDR1 SGHNT, CDR2 YYREEE (reference sequence). The CDR3 extends over 14 amino acids. V gave up 5 bases and J gave up 2 bases; unmatched junction bases: 6. CDR3 amino acids: CASRPTSETYEQYF. CDR3 bases: TGTGCCAGCAGACCGACTAGCGAGACCTACGAGCAGTACTTC.

This clone was seen a single time. The chain joins TRBV5-4 to TRBJ2-3, with D possibly TRBD1 on 6 matching bases. CDR1 is SGHNT and CDR2 is YYREEE in the germline V gene (reference sequence). Trimming pared 0 bases from V and 4 bases from J, leaving 15 bases between. There are 16 residues in the CDR3. The CDR3 loop reads CASSLVLLEGADTQYF. The CDR3 DNA follows: TGTGCCAGCAGCTTGGTGCTTCTAGAGGGGGCAGATACGCAGTATTTT.

The chain has TRBV5-6 and TRBJ2-3, with a tentative D call TRBD1 (6 bases). Trimming removed 0 bases at V and 6 bases at J, with 14 bases between. The CDR3 sequence is 15 residues long. Germline V CDR1 and CDR2: SGHDT, YYEEEE. CDR3 DNA sequence: TGTGCCAGCAGCTTGGCCGCGGCGAGGGGGGATACGCAGTATTTT. It encodes CASSLAAARGDTQYF.

The V gene is TRBV6-5, the J gene TRBJ2-1; D remains unclear. Germline values: CDR1 MNHEY, CDR2 SVGAGI. The CDR3 length is 14 residues. Trimming removed 1 base from V and 6 bases from J, with 10 bases in between. CDR3 in DNA: TGTGCCAGCAGTTACTTGGGCAGCCTCAATGAGCAGTTCTTC. It codes for CASSYLGSLNEQFF.

The chain links TRBV5-4 to TRBJ2-7, with a tentative D call TRBD1 (5 bases). From germline, CDR1 is SGHNT and CDR2 YYREEE (reference sequence). This CDR3 has 13 residues. Between the trimmed V and J ends, which lost 1 base and 7 bases, there was a span of 12 bases. CDR3: CASSLTGSLEQYF. The CDR3 coding sequence is TGTGCCAGCAGCTTGACAGGCAGCTTAGAGCAGTACTTC.

This chain uses TRBV9 with TRBJ2-1; 9 bases agree with TRBD2. The CDR3 totals 15 residues. Germline CDR1 reads SGDLS; CDR2 reads YYNGEE. Trimming removed 0 bases from V and 7 bases from J; junction bases left unmatched: 5. The CDR3 loop reads CASSVELAGGNEQFF. The CDR3 coding sequence is TGTGCCAGCAGCGTAGAACTAGCGGGTGGTAATGAGCAGTTCTTC.

V usage is TRBV6-2 or TRBV6-3 and J usage is TRBJ2-1; D remains unclear. The CDR3 is 14 residues long. Trimming shortened V by 5 bases and J by 0 bases, and 8 bases separated the two germline ends. The germline gives CDR1 MNHEY, CDR2 SVGEGT. The CDR3 spells CASSRGSSYNEQFF. The CDR3 DNA reads TGTGCCAGCAGTCGAGGAAGCTCCTACAATGAGCAGTTCTTC.

This clone came up once. V and J are TRBV7-3 and TRBJ2-3; possibly TRBD2 for D (6 bases). The germline V gene has CDR1 SGHTA and CDR2 FQGTGA. The CDR3 runs to 16 residues. V lost 5 bases and J 2 bases, leaving 17 bases between the germline ends. The CDR3, as DNA: TGTGCCAGCAGCCTGGAACCGGGACTGAACACAGATACGCAGTATTTT. Its protein product is CASSLEPGLNTDTQYF.

The rearrangement uses TRBV7-6 and TRBJ2-1; 11 bases align to TRBD2. The CDR3 length is 15 residues. V was clipped by 0 bases and J by 8 bases; unmatched bases: 3. Germline V gene data show CDR1 as SGHVS and CDR2 as FNYEAQ. CDR3 sequence: CASSLASGRGDEQFF. The CDR3 DNA reads TGTGCCAGCAGCTTAGCTAGCGGGAGGGGAGATGAGCAGTTCTTC. The complete variable domain, with remaining parts taken from reference TRBV7-6 and TRBJ2-1, reads GAGVSQSPRYKVTKRGQDVALRCDPISGHVSLYWYRQALGQGPEFLTYFNYEAQQDKSGLPNDRFSAERPEGSISTLTIQRTEQRDSAMYRCASSLASGRGDEQFFGPGTRLTVL.

In regard to this clone: Because it lacks the conserved phenylalanine or tryptophan at the end, this CDR3 is likely a read error. The limits of the CDR3 on the DNA are not certain, so only TCRdb's listed CDR3 is given. V and J are TRBV23-1 and TRBJ2-7; no check of the table's D call, TRBD1, against the DNA was made. TRBV23-1 is placed among ORFs of uncertain function. The CDR3 is 12 amino acids long, termini counted. The CDR3 loop is CASSQSPHICTS.

This rearrangement joins TRBV10-3 to TRBJ2-7, with 14 bases identical to TRBD2. The CDR3 spans 19 residues. CDR1 is ENHRY and CDR2 is SYGVKD in the germline V gene. J lost 1 base, V lost 7 bases, and 15 bases had no gene match. The CDR3 bases are TGTGCCATCAAAAGCTCGCCCGGGACTAGCGGGAGTAAGTCCTACGAGCAGTACTTC. Its translation: CAIKSSPGTSGSKSYEQYF.

This chain connects TRBV7-2 to TRBJ1-5; D is unclear. From germline, CDR1 is SGHTA and CDR2 FQGNSA. This CDR3 has 14 residues. The germline V and J ends were trimmed by 0 bases and 4 bases, with 7 bases remaining between them. The CDR3 DNA reads as TGTGCCAGCAGCTTAGCCCGGGGTAATCAGCCCCAGCATTTT. This translates into CASSLARGNQPQHF.

This clone has just one count. This chain joins TRBV28 and TRBJ2-3; D uncertain. Trimming removed 4 bases at V and 5 bases at J, with 16 bases between. CDR1 MDHEN and CDR2 SYDVKM come from the germline V gene. The CDR3 is 15 amino acids. The CDR3 DNA sequence: TGTGCCAGCAGTTCCCAGACAAGGTCGAGAGATACGCAGTATTTT. This codes for CASSSQTRSRDTQYF.

The rearrangement joins TRBV7-3 to TRBJ2-3; 10 positions match TRBD1. CDR3 length: 16 residues. Trimming took 5 bases from V and 3 from J; bases not matched to a gene: 8. The germline CDR1 and CDR2 sequences are SGHTA and FQGTGA. The DNA for the CDR3 is TGTGCCAGCAGCGGCGGGACAGGGGATTTTACAGATACGCAGTATTTT. Encoded protein: CASSGGTGDFTDTQYF.

J is TRBJ1-5 and V is TRBV6-1, with a weak D call TRBD1 (5 bases). CDR3 length equals 14 residues. The germline V gene encodes CDR1 MNHNS and CDR2 SASEGT. Trimming took 1 base from V and 6 from J, leaving 10 bases between them. This CDR3 reads CASSEVEGAQPQHF. CDR3 sequence (DNA): TGTGCCAGCAGTGAAGTTGAAGGGGCTCAGCCCCAGCATTTT.

As DNA, the CDR3 is TGTGCCAGCAGCTTAGATGCAGGGATGAACACTGAAGCTTTCTTT. Translation gives CASSLDAGMNTEAFF. V usage is TRBV11-2 and J usage is TRBJ1-1; weak D call: TRBD1 (5 bases). Germline V CDR1 and CDR2: SGHAT, FQNNGV. This CDR3 has 15 residues. Trimming left V 0 bases short and J 0 bases short, with 8 bases between.